Below are 29 T cell receptor beta chains sequenced from a single sample in a study of T cell clonotyping in hematopoietic cell transplantation. Sequencing used immunoSEQ multiplex PCR; TCRdb keeps in-frame clones, though not all of them. The sample contains 10,000 to 14,000 clones, roughly nine tenths of which appear only once. The starting material was PBMCs, obtained 100 days after allogeneic stem cell transplant. These receptors all come from an older female patient who had an allogeneic stem cell transplant from an unrelated donor, so the T cells may come from the graft donor. Some clones in this sample may be carry-over from other donors' samples.

The chain joins TRBV25-1 to TRBJ2-2; 10 positions agree with TRBD1. This CDR3 has 13 amino acids. Trimming removed 8 bases from V and 4 bases from J; junction bases left unmatched: 1. Germline CDR1 and CDR2: MGHDK and SYGVNS. CDR3 sequence: CASGQGVTGELFF. The CDR3 DNA reads as TGTGCCAGCGGACAGGGGGTCACCGGGGAGCTGTTTTTT. Drawing the rest from reference TRBV25-1 and TRBJ2-2, the complete variable domain is EADIYQTPRYLVIGTGKKITLECSQTMGHDKMYWYQQDPGMELHLIHYSYGVNSTEKGDLSSESTVSRIRTEHFPLTLESARPSHTSQYLCASGQGVTGELFFGEGSRLTVL.

CDR3 DNA: TGTGCCAGTAGTATAGCGGGAGGGCCGTATGAGCAGTTCTTC. Encoded protein: CASSIAGGPYEQFF. The rearrangement uses TRBV19 and TRBJ2-1, with 8 bases identical to TRBD2. The CDR3 has 14 residues. Germline assignment: CDR1 LNHDA and CDR2 SQIVND (reference sequence). V lost 1 base and J lost 8; bases outside the gene matches: 4. Supplemented by reference TRBV19 and TRBJ2-1, the full variable domain reads DGGITQSPKYLFRKEGQNVTLSCEQNLNHDAMYWYRQDPGQGLRLIYYSQIVNDFQKGDIAEGYSVSREKKESFPLTVTSAQKNPTAFYLCASSIAGGPYEQFFGPGTRLTVL.

The sample holds one count of this clone. This chain connects TRBV19 to TRBJ2-1; D not resolved. Germline CDR1 LNHDA, CDR2 SQIVND (reference sequence). Trimming cost V 3 bases and J 2 bases, with 11 bases left between them. This CDR3 has 15 amino acids. Here the CDR3 DNA reads TGTGCCAGTAGTATCGATGCTGTTACCTACAATGAGCAGTTCTTC. Amino acids: CASSIDAVTYNEQFF. Looking up the rest from reference TRBV19 and TRBJ2-1 gives the full variable domain: DGGITQSPKYLFRKEGQNVTLSCEQNLNHDAMYWYRQDPGQGLRLIYYSQIVNDFQKGDIAEGYSVSREKKESFPLTVTSAQKNPTAFYLCASSIDAVTYNEQFFGPGTRLTVL.

The chain has TRBV14 and TRBJ2-7; no clear D. Germline-derived CDR1 and CDR2 are SGHDN and FVKESK. This CDR3 spans 15 amino acids. V was clipped by 5 bases and J by 1 base, with 15 bases between them. The CDR3: CASSAPPAGSYEQYF. The CDR3 nucleotides read TGTGCCAGCAGCGCACCTCCGGCAGGTTCCTACGAGCAGTACTTC.

This clone was recorded only once. This chain links TRBV15 with TRBJ1-5; D is ambiguous. The CDR3 runs to 14 residues. Germline V gene sequence: CDR1 LNHNV, CDR2 YYDKDF (reference sequence). V gave up 1 base and J gave up 7 bases, with 11 bases separating them. CDR3 sequence reads: CATSRVGEKQPQHF. CDR3 sequence (DNA): TGTGCCACCAGCAGAGTGGGCGAAAAGCAGCCCCAGCATTTT. Complete variable domain (other parts from reference TRBV15 and TRBJ1-5): DAMVIQNPRYQVTQFGKPVTLSCSQTLNHNVMYWYQQKSSQAPKLLFHYYDKDFNNEADTPDNFQSRRPNTSFCFLDIRSPGLGDTAMYLCATSRVGEKQPQHFGDGTRLSIL.

This chain links TRBV15 with TRBJ2-2; D unresolved. Germline values: CDR1 LNHNV, CDR2 YYDKDF (reference sequence). V lost 6 bases and J lost 3, with 8 bases in between. There are 13 residues in the CDR3. The CDR3 reads CATSEEYTGELFF. The DNA for the CDR3 is TGTGCCACCAGTGAGGAGTACACCGGGGAGCTGTTTTTT.

The V call is TRBV6-4, the J call TRBJ2-7; TRBD1 aligns across 10 bases. The V gene's germline CDR1 is MRHNA and CDR2 SNTAGT. The CDR3 is made up of 14 amino acids. Unmatched junction bases numbered 3, after V lost 2 bases and J lost 5 bases. CDR3 nucleotide sequence: TGTGCCAGCAGTGACCCGGGACAGGGGCACGAGCAGTACGTC. This encodes CASSDPGQGHEQYV.

This rearrangement joins TRBV7-3 to TRBJ1-5; D possibly corresponds to TRBD1 (5 bases). This CDR3 contains 15 residues. Trimming shortened V by 2 bases and J by 4 bases, and 12 bases separated the two germline ends. CDR1 is SGHTA, CDR2 FQGTGA, per germline. CDR3 sequence: CASSLSDSPNQPQHF. The CDR3 DNA is TGTGCCAGCAGCTTATCCGACAGTCCGAATCAGCCCCAGCATTTT.

This chain joins TRBV6-5 and TRBJ2-7; possibly TRBD1 or TRBD2 for D (6 bases each). From germline, CDR1 is MNHEY and CDR2 SVGAGI. Trimming removed 7 bases from V and 5 bases from J, with 15 bases in between. The CDR3 is 13 amino acids. DNA of the CDR3: TGTGCCAGCATGGAACAGGGAGGAAACGAGCAGTACTTC. Translated, it gives CASMEQGGNEQYF.

This sequence joins TRBV11-2 and TRBJ1-2, with D unclear. Trimming took off 4 bases at V and 10 bases at J, with 19 bases between the two ends. In germline, CDR1 is SGHAT, CDR2 FQNNGV. This CDR3 has 14 amino acids. Written as DNA, the CDR3 is TGTGCCAGCAGCTCCCAAGGTGCCTATGGTGACTACACCTTC. The encoded protein is CASSSQGAYGDYTF.

J is TRBJ1-5 and V is TRBV7-8; 7 bases are a match to TRBD1. CDR3 length: 15 residues. Trimming took 7 bases from V and 0 from J; bases not matched to a gene: 6. CDR1 is SGHVS and CDR2 is FQNEAQ in the germline V gene. CDR3 region: CASTGTDYSNQPQHF. CDR3 nucleotide sequence: TGTGCCAGCACCGGGACAGATTATAGCAATCAGCCCCAGCATTTT.

The rearrangement uses TRBV6-1 and TRBJ1-5; 7 bases align to TRBD1. Germline CDR1 MNHNS, CDR2 SASEGT. This CDR3 is built from 17 residues. Trimming cost V 2 bases and J 4 bases; bases outside gene matches: 11. The CDR3: CASSERTGWDINQPQHF. The CDR3 DNA sequence: TGTGCCAGCAGTGAAAGGACAGGATGGGATATTAATCAGCCCCAGCATTTT.

V usage is TRBV7-2 and J usage is TRBJ2-2; 7 nucleotides line up with TRBD1. The CDR3 sequence is 15 residues long. Germline V gene lookup returns CDR1 SGHTA and CDR2 FQGNSA. Trimming removed 4 bases from V and 4 bases from J; junction bases left unmatched: 6. CDR3 nucleotides: TGTGCCAGCAGCTCACAGGGGCCGGGCACCGGGGAGCTGTTTTTT. This codes for CASSSQGPGTGELFF.

This clone showed up just a few times. The CDR3: CASSYGLQETQYF. The CDR3 coding sequence is TGTGCCAGCAGTTACGGGCTTCAAGAGACCCAGTACTTC. This chain uses TRBV6-5 with TRBJ2-5; D call uncertain. From germline, CDR1 is MNHEY and CDR2 SVGAGI. This CDR3 spans 13 amino acids. Trimming shortened V by 2 bases and J by 2 bases, and 6 bases separated the two germline ends.

The chain has TRBV7-3 and TRBJ2-5; weak D call: TRBD2 (5 bases). Matching the DNA end better, TRBJ2-7 makes the J call doubtful. The CDR3 runs 12 residues. Germline V gene data show CDR1 as SGHTA and CDR2 as FQGTGA. CDR3 residues: CASSPGSLEQYF. CDR3 nucleotide sequence: TGTGCCAGCAGCCCGGGGAGTCTCGAGCAGTACTTC.

This clone was counted a single time. This chain uses TRBV7-3 with TRBJ2-1, with 13 bases lining up with TRBD2. CDR3 length: 15 residues. Trimming removed 3 bases from V and 6 bases from J; junction bases left unmatched: 2. From germline, CDR1 is SGHTA and CDR2 FQGTGA. CDR3 nucleotide sequence: TGTGCCAGCAGCTTTGGACTAGCGGGGGTCAATGAGCAGTTCTTC. Amino acid sequence: CASSFGLAGVNEQFF.

The chain recombines TRBV27 with TRBJ1-4; 7 bases fit TRBD1. CDR3 length: 14 amino acids. Germline CDR1 MNHEY, CDR2 SMNVEV (reference sequence). Germline trimming cut 6 bases from V and 4 bases from J; bases unmatched to any gene: 5. CDR3 region: CASRRTGLNEKLFF. The CDR3 DNA follows: TGTGCCAGCAGGAGGACAGGCCTTAATGAAAAACTGTTTTTT.

J is TRBJ2-1 and V is TRBV9; the D gene is possibly TRBD2 (6 bases). Trimming cost V 0 bases and J 5 bases, with 12 bases left between them. The CDR3 runs to 15 residues. Germline-derived CDR1 and CDR2 are SGDLS and YYNGEE. The CDR3 spells CASSVARDFNNEQFF. In DNA, the CDR3 is TGTGCCAGCAGCGTAGCCCGGGACTTCAACAATGAGCAGTTCTTC.

The gene calls are TRBV13 and TRBJ2-7; a possible D gene is TRBD2 (6 bases). The V end lost 9 bases, the J end lost 3 bases, and 21 bases lay between the germline ends. Germline loops: CDR1 PRHDT, CDR2 FYEKMQ (reference sequence). The CDR3 extends over 15 amino acids. The CDR3 DNA reads TGTGCCAGTAGTCCCCAAGGCGCCGGGGGCTACGAGCAGTACTTC. This sequence encodes CASSPQGAGGYEQYF.

V and J are TRBV5-6 and TRBJ2-1, with 11 bases identical to TRBD1. Germline assignment: CDR1 SGHDT and CDR2 YYEEEE. The CDR3 spans 16 residues. Trimming cost V 3 bases and J 3 bases; bases outside gene matches: 5. The CDR3 protein is CASSWGTGGIYNEQFF. For the CDR3, the DNA is TGTGCCAGCAGCTGGGGGACAGGGGGGATCTACAATGAGCAGTTCTTC.

V usage is TRBV20-1 and J usage is TRBJ2-3, with no clear D. Trimming removed 5 bases from V and 5 bases from J, with 8 bases in between. In germline, CDR1 is DFQATT, CDR2 SNEGSKA (reference sequence). There are 11 residues in the CDR3. CDR3 nucleotide sequence: TGCAGTGCTGGCCCAAGAGATACGCAGTATTTT. The encoded protein is CSAGPRDTQYF.

The chain combines TRBV6-5 with TRBJ2-3; TRBD2 might be the D (6 bases). Germline lookup yields CDR1 MNHEY and CDR2 SVGAGI. The CDR3 spans 15 residues. Trimming shortened V by 0 bases and J by 4 bases, and 11 bases separated the two germline ends. CDR3 residues: CASSYSTSSADTQYF. The CDR3 DNA reads as TGTGCCAGCAGTTACTCGACCTCTAGCGCAGATACGCAGTATTTT.

V gene TRBV5-4 combines with J gene TRBJ2-4; D is possibly TRBD2 (5 bases). CDR1 and CDR2 (germline): SGHNT, YYREEE (reference sequence). V lost 0 bases and J 9 bases, leaving 13 bases between the germline ends. The CDR3 totals 14 residues. CDR3 amino acids: CASSLGGSNGIQYF. Here the CDR3 DNA reads TGTGCCAGCAGCTTGGGTGGGAGTAATGGCATTCAGTACTTC.

The chain joins TRBV6-4 to TRBJ2-7, with a tentative D call TRBD1 (6 bases). The CDR3 sequence is 13 residues long. Germline CDR1 and CDR2: MRHNA and SNTAGT. Trimming took 6 bases from V and 4 from J, leaving 13 bases between them. This chain's CDR3 is CASRKGERYEQYF. CDR3 bases: TGTGCCAGCAGGAAGGGGGAGCGATACGAGCAGTACTTC.

The chain's CDR3 is CASSPEGFRTGELFF. The DNA for the CDR3 is TGTGCCAGCAGCCCAGAGGGATTTCGAACCGGGGAGCTGTTTTTT. This sequence joins TRBV9 and TRBJ2-2, with D possibly TRBD2 on 5 matching bases. The V and J ends lost 4 bases and 5 bases respectively, with 15 bases between them. Germline V gene sequence: CDR1 SGDLS, CDR2 YYNGEE. The CDR3 is 15 residues long.

The rearrangement uses TRBV28 and TRBJ1-1, with D possibly TRBD1 on 5 matching bases. The germline V gene has CDR1 MDHEN and CDR2 SYDVKM. Trimming left V 4 bases short and J 6 bases short, with 9 bases between. The CDR3 length is 12 residues. CDR3 in DNA: TGTGCCAGCAGTTGGGGGGGAGCTGAAGCTTTCTTT. This codes for CASSWGGAEAFF.

The DNA of the CDR3 is TGTGCCAGCAGCGTAGCAGCGGGAGGAGGTAATGAGCAGTTCTTC. It yields the protein CASSVAAGGGNEQFF. The V call is TRBV9, the J call TRBJ2-1; 9 bases fit TRBD2. The CDR3 has 15 amino acids. The V gene's germline CDR1 is SGDLS and CDR2 YYNGEE. V trimming: 0 bases; J trimming: 7 bases; junction bases outside the gene matches: 5. Full variable domain (remainder filled in from reference TRBV9 and TRBJ2-1): DSGVTQTPKHLITATGQRVTLRCSPRSGDLSVYWYQQSLDQGLQFLIQYYNGEERAKGNILERFSAQQFPDLHSELNLSSLELGDSALYFCASSVAAGGGNEQFFGPGTRLTVL.

The chain joins TRBV27 to TRBJ2-7, with D unresolved. Trimming stripped 6 bases from V and 2 bases from J, with 14 bases between. CDR1 MNHEY and CDR2 SMNVEV come from the germline V gene (reference sequence). The CDR3 is 14 residues long. The CDR3 region is CASRFSGGAYEQYF. The CDR3 nucleotides are TGTGCCAGCAGGTTCAGTGGTGGGGCCTACGAGCAGTACTTC.

This chain links TRBV5-8 with TRBJ1-4; D gene unclear. Germline CDR1 and CDR2: SGHTS and YDEGEE. Trimming shortened V by 0 bases and J by 0 bases, and 3 bases separated the two germline ends. CDR3 length: 14 amino acids. The CDR3 loop reads CASSLGATNEKLFF. As DNA, the CDR3 is TGTGCCAGCAGCTTGGGGGCAACTAATGAAAAACTGTTTTTT.